This TCR beta chain was obtained from a study of shared clonotypes between healthy human individuals (dated by TCRdb to 2018 to 2021). For the study in its entirety: The cohort comprised two women and three men aged 18 to 49 years. For each donor, three plates each were used for CD4 naive and CD4 memory, two plates were used for CD8 naive, and one plate was used for CD8 memory. To estimate repertoire size and how much clonotypes are shared between individuals, the study performed deep sequencing of blood TCR repertoires from a few healthy adults. To increase sequencing depth and limit assay-specific biases, TCR repertoire library preparation and sequencing were carried out by different laboratories using diverse techniques. Between about 0.94 and 8.9 billion PBMCs per donor were obtained by leukapheresis.

In regard to this clone: Its antigen is currently not known. Base quality data are lacking; no much larger clone is found one base away.

TCR CDR3 regions were amplified from genomic DNA by multiplex PCR using the deep immunoSEQ assay. Extracted genomic DNA from each cell subset was spread evenly across all wells of several immunoSEQ 96-well plates, with each plate serving as a replicate. For sorted subsets, about 0.2 ug genomic DNA, equal to 25,000 to 35,000 T cell genomes, was loaded into each replicate PCR. Purified libraries were measured with a Qubit 3.0 fluorometer, size-checked on a Bioanalyzer 2100, and measured again with the KAPA Library Quantification kit. A separate single-read 150-cycle Illumina NextSeq 550 flow cell was used to sequence each immunoSEQ 96-well plate. In the paper's pipeline: Because only junctional sequences without quality scores were contained in the immunoSEQ output, filtering matching that applied to full-length reads could not be performed. To assign V/J genes and CDR3, sequences were annotated against IMGT germline references using PyIR, a Python wrapper for IgBLAST v1.9. Reads with weak V/J assignments (E-value above 1e-6), missing CDR3, stop codons, out-of-frame junctions, or ambiguous translated residues were removed. V3J clonotypes were defined as sequences sharing the same inferred V gene, J gene, and CDR3 amino acid sequence. Percentage overlap between repertoires was computed as shared unique clonotypes divided by the size of the smaller repertoire. Three approaches were used to assess repertoire richness: RTK rarefaction, the Chao1 estimator, and Recon v2.1 estimates of unobserved clonotypes. Generation probabilities for all TCRbeta clonotypes obtained by the gDNA method from a handful of donors were computed using OLGA. The immuneACCESS repertoire file appears here via TCRdb, limited to in-frame rearrangements. These files lack a portion of the clones; in checked studies, under half of the deficit traces to unresolved V genes, and the cause of the others is not known. V and J calls and clone size come straight from that table; D and trimming were deduced from the DNA. A total of about 380,000 clones appear in this sample, 95% to 97% of them only once. The ten largest clones capture more than 0.3% of the sample.

The donors were healthy, HIV-negative adults with no recently reported acute infections or vaccinations. All donors were Caucasian adults living in Nashville, Tennessee, USA. CD8 memory samples combined magnetically selected CD45RO+ cells with CCR7-negative CD45RA+ effector memory (TemRA) cells. Blood was obtained by leukapheresis, after which PBMCs were separated by Ficoll-Histopaque density gradient centrifugation and cryopreserved in liquid nitrogen vapor phase. Analytical flow cytometry was used to check the purity and quantity of every magnetically sorted T cell population. Each sorted fraction had its genomic DNA isolated and then quantified by UV absorbance on a Nanodrop 2000c. The germline V and J ends show losses of 5 bases and 1 base respectively, and no gene match explains 9 bases of the junction. CDR1 is given as SGHKS and CDR2 as YYEKEE, both from the germline V gene (reference sequence). The CDR3 covers 16 residues, taking in both the cysteine and the phenylalanine. Of all the DNA, just the CDR3 is kept, 48 bases in frame from base 1.

Summary of the overall study and its limitations: Pairwise subsampling led to the expectation that sequencing depth would affect the degree of clonotype sharing among donors. Estimated clonotype richness was generally larger for naive than for memory subsets. Because the study included a small number of donors, the genetic and exposure-history diversity represented was limited. Across a handful of donors, about 5% of naive CD4, 3.5% of naive CD8, 2.3% of memory CD4, and approximately 0.42% of memory CD8 clonotypes were shared. Only blood was sampled, and tissue TCR repertoires likely differ from those in blood. Compared with non-shared clonotypes, clonotypes shared by all four sorted-subset donors had higher generation probabilities. Even with the large sequencing depth, rarefaction of the sorted-subset datasets indicated that sequencing was incomplete.

The receptor comes from a man aged 30-40 years in good health. Sequencing was performed on memory CD8+ T cells sorted from blood. The sample's cell subset or site, from its label and the paper: CD45RO+ cells pooled with CCR7-negative TemRA cells. Rearrangement joined TRBV5-5 to TRBJ2-3; TRBD1 lines up with 8 middle nucleotides. The encoded CDR3 is CASSYSRGRGTDTQYF. The nucleotide sequence is TGTGCCAGCAGTTACTCCAGGGGGCGCGGCACAGATACGCAGTATTTT.